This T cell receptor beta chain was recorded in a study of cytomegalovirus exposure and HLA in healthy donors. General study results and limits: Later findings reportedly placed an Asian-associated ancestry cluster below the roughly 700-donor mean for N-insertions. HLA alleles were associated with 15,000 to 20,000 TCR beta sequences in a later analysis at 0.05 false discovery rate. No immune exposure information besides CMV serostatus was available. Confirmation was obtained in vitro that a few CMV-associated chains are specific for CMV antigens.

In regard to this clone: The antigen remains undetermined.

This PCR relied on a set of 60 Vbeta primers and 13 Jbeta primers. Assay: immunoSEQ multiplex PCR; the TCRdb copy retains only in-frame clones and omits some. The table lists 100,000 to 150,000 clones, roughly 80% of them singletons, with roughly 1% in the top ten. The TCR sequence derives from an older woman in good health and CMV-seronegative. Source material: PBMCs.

DNA of the CDR3: TGTGCCAGCAGTTTATCTGGGGGGACAGGGGGCGGGACTGAAGCTTTCTTT. Translating gives CASSLSGGTGGGTEAFF. The chain joins TRBV27 to TRBJ1-1; TRBD1 matches 12 bases. The CDR3 length is 17 residues. Trimming cost V 0 bases and J 5 bases; bases outside gene matches: 7. Germline lookup yields CDR1 MNHEY and CDR2 SMNVEV (reference sequence).